This TCR beta chain was identified during a study of cytotoxic CD8 clonotypes in ibrutinib-treated CLL. TCRdb keeps only in-frame clones here, not all; method: immunoSEQ multiplex PCR. The repertoire consists of fewer than 300,000 clones, with about 72% occurring once and the leading ten covering about 5%. Germline V gene sequence: CDR1 SGHVS, CDR2 FQNEAQ. V was pared by 1 base and J by 4 bases, with 5 bases between. This CDR3 is 13 amino acids long. This clone was found a few times. The sequence was collected from a human donor with chronic lymphocytic leukemia. Here the sequenced sample was PBMCs, taken at disease progression, from a patient treated with ibrutinib. This sequence joins TRBV7-8 and TRBJ2-1; D gene uncertain. CDR3 bases: TGTGCCAGCAGCTTAGTGGGTTACAATGAGCAGTTCTTC. Encoded protein: CASSLVGYNEQFF.